The rows below give T cell receptor beta chains drawn from one sample of a study of CD8+ T cells in alopecia areata. The protocol was immunoSEQ multiplex PCR, while the TCRdb copy is restricted to in-frame clones and leaves out a portion. The sample lists approximately 160,000 clones; 60% to 75% were seen once. This sample comprised CD4+ T cells sorted from blood, obtained at week 24, from a patient treated with tofacitinib. These receptors originate from a human donor with alopecia areata. Both conserved end residues are trimmed from each CDR3. The order of the fields is clone size, V gene, J gene, D gene, CDR3 protein. D genes are given only for firm matches. Not every row has a clone size; where given, it reads once, few, many or a size class.

once	TRBV7-9	TRBJ2-7	TRBD1	ASSPSRDRAHEQY
-	TRBV30	TRBJ2-7	TRBD2	AWSPPPRTSEQY
few	TRBV7-6	TRBJ2-5	TRBD2	ASSLREEGTQY
-	TRBV27	TRBJ1-6	TRBD1	ASSPRTGNSPLH
-	TRBV29-1	TRBJ2-5	TRBD1	SAKDRGEGETQY
-	TRBV5-1	TRBJ2-7	TRBD1	ASSTGQGAYEQY
-	TRBV30	TRBJ2-7	TRBD2	AWSYLASGGAYEQY
-	TRBV4-1	TRBJ2-3	TRBD2	ASSQDLGLAEDTQY
-	TRBV4-2	TRBJ1-2	-	ASSQGAGGYT
few	TRBV18	TRBJ1-1	-	ASSPSAIDTEAF
-	TRBV2	TRBJ2-2	-	ASSVGGELF
-	TRBV20-1	TRBJ2-1	-	SARLDNEQF
-	TRBV6-6	TRBJ2-3	-	ASSYSSQGTDTQY